The 15 T cell receptor beta chains listed next were all sequenced from one sample in a study of T cells expressing NK-cell markers. With the 5' RACE reads reprocessed, TCRdb shows one record per CDR3 protein and no DNA. This sample contains about 170,000 distinct CDR3 sequences. Input material: blood T cells: a sorted CD56 or NKG2C T cell subset, CD4+ or CD8+ T cells, or bulk PBMC T cells (not recorded which). These TCRs come from a man aged 18-70 years in good health.

The chain has TRBV6-1 and TRBJ1-1; TCRdb names TRBD1, which stays unverified in the absence of DNA. CDR1 and CDR2 (germline): MNHNS, SASEGT. This CDR3 has 15 amino acids. CDR3 sequence: CASSDSGAMNTEAFF.

The chain's CDR3 is CSRTRDRQRQETQYF. The chain recombines TRBV20-1 with TRBJ2-5; the D gene TCRdb calls, TRBD1, cannot be checked with no DNA. Germline CDR1 reads DFQATT; CDR2 reads SNEGSKA (reference sequence). The CDR3 has 15 amino acids.

The chain recombines TRBV5-6 with TRBJ2-3; TCRdb's D call of TRBD1 is untestable without DNA. Germline CDR1 and CDR2: SGHDT and YYEEEE. This CDR3 contains 15 residues. CDR3 sequence reads: CASSEPGQGLDTQYF.

Here the CDR3 reads CASSYSQGRLGANVLTF. The chain couples TRBV6-2 or TRBV6-3 to TRBJ2-6; TCRdb names TRBD1, which stays unverified in the absence of DNA. The CDR3 totals 17 residues. Germline V gene sequence: CDR1 MNHEY, CDR2 SVGEGT.

Here the CDR3 reads CASSLFRTGHEQYF. The chain recombines TRBV28 with TRBJ2-7; the TRBD1 assignment by TCRdb is unverifiable without DNA. CDR1 and CDR2 from the germline V gene are MDHEN and SYDVKM. This CDR3 is built from 14 residues.

This CDR3 reads CASSRSSGEDEQFF. The genes are TRBV19 and TRBJ2-1; TCRdb calls TRBD2, which cannot be checked without DNA. The CDR3 loop spans 14 amino acids. Germline CDR1 is LNHDA and CDR2 is SQIVND (reference sequence).

The rearrangement joins TRBV19 to TRBJ2-7; without DNA, the TCRdb call of TRBD2 cannot be checked. Germline loops: CDR1 LNHDA, CDR2 SQIVND (reference sequence). The CDR3 has 14 amino acids. The CDR3 is CASTPDGRSYEQYF.

The CDR3 sequence is CASSLPGPGELFF. The chain joins TRBV12-3 or TRBV12-4 to TRBJ2-2; the TCRdb D gene call, TRBD1, has no DNA to confirm it. The CDR3 spans 13 residues.

The V gene is TRBV6-1, the J gene TRBJ2-4; TCRdb selects TRBD1, and the lack of DNA leaves this call unchecked. Germline values: CDR1 MNHNS, CDR2 SASEGT. CDR3 length equals 16 residues. The CDR3 is CASSEAGGLAKNIQYF.

This chain joins TRBV5-4 and TRBJ1-2. Germline CDR1 reads SGHNT; CDR2 reads YYREEE (reference sequence). CDR3 length equals 13 residues. CDR3 amino acids: CASSFSDNYGYTF.

The CDR3 spells CATSGEAGPQPQHF. V is TRBV24-1 and J is TRBJ1-5. Per germline, CDR1 KGHDR and CDR2 SFDVKD. The CDR3 consists of 14 residues.

The chain uses TRBV19 and TRBJ2-7; there is no DNA to check the TCRdb D call of TRBD1. This CDR3 spans 14 amino acids. Germline loops: CDR1 LNHDA, CDR2 SQIVND (reference sequence). The CDR3 region is CASSTNPGHYEQYF.

The chain joins TRBV7-9 to TRBJ1-2. CDR1 is SEHNR, CDR2 FQNEAQ, per germline (reference sequence). The CDR3 runs to 13 residues. CDR3 protein: CASSLALESGYTF.

The V gene is TRBV5-4, the J gene TRBJ2-5; TCRdb gives TRBD1 as the D gene, but with no DNA this cannot be confirmed. Germline V gives CDR1 SGHNT, CDR2 YYREEE (reference sequence). The CDR3 totals 15 residues. CDR3 protein: CASSHGGQASETQYF.

This sequence joins TRBV27 and TRBJ2-3; TCRdb picks TRBD1, but there is no DNA to check that call. The CDR3 consists of 16 residues. Germline CDR1 MNHEY, CDR2 SMNVEV (reference sequence). The CDR3: CASSLTGTALTDTQYF.